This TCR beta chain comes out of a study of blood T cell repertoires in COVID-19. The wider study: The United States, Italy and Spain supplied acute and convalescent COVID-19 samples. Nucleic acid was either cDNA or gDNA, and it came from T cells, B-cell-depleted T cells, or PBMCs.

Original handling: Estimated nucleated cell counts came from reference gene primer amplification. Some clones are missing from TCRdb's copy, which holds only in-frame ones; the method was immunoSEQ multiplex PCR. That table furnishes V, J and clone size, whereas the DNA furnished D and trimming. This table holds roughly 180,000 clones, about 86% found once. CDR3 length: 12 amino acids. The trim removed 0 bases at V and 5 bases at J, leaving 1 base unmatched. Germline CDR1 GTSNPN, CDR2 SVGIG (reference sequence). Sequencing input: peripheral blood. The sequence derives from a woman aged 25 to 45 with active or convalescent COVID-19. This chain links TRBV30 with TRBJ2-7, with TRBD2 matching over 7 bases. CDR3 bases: TGTGCCTGGAGTGTACGGGAGGACGAGCAGTACTTC. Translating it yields CAWSVREDEQYF.